This T cell receptor (beta chain) appears in the sequencing data of a study of CD8 T cells in ankylosing spondylitis. For TCR beta, libraries came from quantitative 5'-RACE with molecular barcodes. TCRdb passed the 5' RACE reads through MiXCR, listing each CDR3 protein once. The sample shows 230,000 or so distinct CDR3 sequences, about 20% of them seen only once. Trimming removed 4 bases at V and 0 bases at J, with 10 bases between. The length of the CDR3 is 14 residues. There are a few counts of this clonotype. Its antigen is as yet unknown. General study findings and limits: Typical of ankylosing spondylitis blood, it appeared, was a TCR beta motif of roughly eight highly homologous variants. Significant enrichment of disease-linked clones was reported in matched ankylosing spondylitis synovial fluid.

This clonotype originated in a male donor with ankylosing spondylitis or in good health (not recorded which). The gene calls are TRBV12-3 or TRBV12-4 and TRBJ2-7, with D perhaps matching TRBD2 (5 bases). The specimen was blood, either unsorted or a sorted T cell fraction (not recorded which). CDR3 region: CASSWELSSYEQYF. CDR3 nucleotides: TGTGCCAGCAGTTGGGAGCTGAGCTCCTACGAGCAGTACTTC.